This TCR beta chain was obtained from a study of blood T cell repertoires in COVID-19. The table came from immunoSEQ multiplex PCR; TCRdb's copy has only in-frame clones and leaves some out. The sample consists of 150,000 or so clones, roughly 90% of them appearing once. Donors were grouped by their self-reported clinical history. The CDR3 has 12 residues. The ends were cut back, 4 bases at V and 2 bases at J, with 6 bases in the middle. From germline, CDR1 is SGHDT and CDR2 YYEEEE. The TCR was taken from a woman aged 30 to 39 with acute COVID-19. V is TRBV5-6 and J is TRBJ1-2; D is undetermined. The sample comprised PBMCs or T cells enriched from blood (not recorded which). The CDR3 region is CASSTGNYGYTF. CDR3 coding DNA: TGTGCCAGCAGCACGGGGAACTATGGCTACACCTTC.